The T cell receptor (beta chain) described here comes from a study of technical replicates of blood from a handful of donors. The CDR3 is 13 residues long. Trimming removed 0 bases at V and 6 bases at J, with 8 bases between. Germline assignment: CDR1 GTSNPN and CDR2 SVGIG (reference sequence). Some clones are missing from TCRdb's copy, which holds only in-frame ones; the method was immunoSEQ multiplex PCR. The table includes around 78,000 clones, 94% detected once. V usage is TRBV30 and J usage is TRBJ2-2; possibly TRBD2 for D (5 bases). Sequences were obtained from T cells isolated from PBMCs. The TCR was taken from a human donor in good health. The CDR3 protein is CAWSVLESGELFF. DNA of the CDR3: TGTGCCTGGAGTGTACTAGAATCCGGGGAGCTGTTTTTT. The whole variable domain, remainder taken from reference TRBV30 and TRBJ2-2, is SQTIHQWPATLVQPVGSPLSLECTVEGTSNPNLYWYRQAAGRGLQLLFYSVGIGQISSEVPQNLSASRPQDRQFILSSKKLLLSDSGFYLCAWSVLESGELFFGEGSRLTVL.